The 14 T cell receptor beta chains given below trace back to one sample, sequenced in a study of T cell clusters in autoimmune cytopenias. TRB was amplified from roughly 270 ng of peripheral blood genomic DNA per sample. TRB rearrangements were amplified by touch-down multiplex PCR with mixed TRB-A/B primers. Following a re-call of the multiplex PCR reads, TCRdb has one entry per CDR3 protein and lacks DNA. Its table records around 5,500 distinct CDR3 sequences. The same data also contributed to another study, on T cell repertoires in aging, cancer and after chemotherapy.

Sequenced input: peripheral blood. These receptors all come from a human donor in good health.

V gene TRBV6-1 combines with J gene TRBJ1-5. This CDR3 has 15 amino acids. Germline lookup yields CDR1 MNHNS and CDR2 SASEGT. Here the CDR3 reads CASSEAFEYNQPQHF.

By frequency, this clonotype is medium-sized. The chain carries TRBV6-5 and TRBJ1-5. The CDR3 sequence is 15 residues long. Germline lookup yields CDR1 MNHEY and CDR2 SVGAGI. The CDR3 region is CASSYSGRGNQPQHF.

Measured by frequency, this clonotype is medium-sized. This chain connects TRBV12-3 or TRBV12-4 to TRBJ2-1; TCRdb indicates TRBD2, and absent DNA this call remains unverified. The CDR3 is 11 amino acids. CDR3 region: CASNLAGEQFF.

This clonotype is identified as medium-sized from frequency. This sequence joins TRBV19 and TRBJ1-3; there is no DNA to check the TCRdb D call of TRBD1. The germline gives CDR1 LNHDA, CDR2 SQIVND (reference sequence). The CDR3 spans 14 residues. The CDR3 sequence: CASSSGTQGNTIYF.

This clonotype shows up as medium-sized by frequency. The chain combines TRBV27 with TRBJ1-5. The CDR3 covers 14 residues. CDR1 MNHEY and CDR2 SMNVEV come from the germline V gene (reference sequence). CDR3 loop: CASSFWNSNQPQHF.

Considering frequency, this clonotype is medium-sized. This chain links TRBV13 with TRBJ2-3; TCRdb's D call, TRBD1, is unchecked because there is no DNA. CDR1 is PRHDT, CDR2 FYEKMQ, per germline (reference sequence). CDR3 length: 15 residues. This chain's CDR3 is CASSARQGASEPQYF.

This clonotype is deemed medium-sized by its frequency. The chain combines TRBV7-6 with TRBJ2-3; TCRdb reports TRBD2, a call that lacks DNA to check it against. The germline CDR1 and CDR2 sequences are SGHVS and FNYEAQ. The CDR3 has 14 amino acids. The CDR3 spells CASSPHSPTDTQYF.

By frequency, this clonotype registers medium-sized. This chain connects TRBV6-1 to TRBJ1-1; TCRdb names TRBD1, which stays unverified in the absence of DNA. Germline lookup yields CDR1 MNHNS and CDR2 SASEGT. This CDR3 has 14 residues. This chain's CDR3 is CASRWTGVPPEAFF.

The chain employs TRBV10-3 and TRBJ2-7; TCRdb's D gene call, TRBD1, goes unchecked for lack of DNA. This CDR3 is built from 14 residues. CDR1 and CDR2 (germline): ENHRY, SYGVKD. CDR3 in amino acids: CAVGGGFGSYEQYF.

The gene calls are TRBV29-1 and TRBJ2-3; the TCRdb call, TRBD2, lacks DNA for checking. The CDR3 runs to 15 residues. The germline CDR1 and CDR2 sequences are SQVTM and ANQGSEA. The CDR3 spells CSVEEAGGPTDTQYF.

By frequency, this clonotype is medium-sized. V gene TRBV5-5 combines with J gene TRBJ2-1; TCRdb outputs TRBD2, but without DNA this stays unchecked. The length of the CDR3 is 19 residues. Looked up from germline, CDR1 is SGHKS and CDR2 is YYEKEE (reference sequence). Here the CDR3 reads CASSLRTSGILGSYNEQFF.

This clonotype counts as medium-sized (0.01 to 0.1%) by frequency. This chain connects TRBV15 to TRBJ2-3; TCRdb designates TRBD2, a call that cannot be tested without DNA. The germline V gene has CDR1 LNHNV and CDR2 YYDKDF (reference sequence). CDR3 size: 15 residues. This CDR3 reads CATSRVAGPTDTQYF.

Judged by frequency, this clonotype is medium-sized. The rearrangement links TRBV29-1 to TRBJ2-7; TCRdb indicates TRBD2, and absent DNA this call remains unverified. The CDR3 extends over 13 amino acids. Germline CDR1 and CDR2: SQVTM and ANQGSEA. The CDR3 loop reads CSVELAASYEQYF.

Considering frequency, this clonotype is medium-sized. The genes are TRBV6-1 and TRBJ2-5; the D call of TRBD1 rests on TCRdb alone, since no DNA is present to check it. The CDR3 loop spans 15 amino acids. Germline CDR1 and CDR2: MNHNS and SASEGT. This CDR3 reads CASSDLHSGRETQYF.